These 29 T cell receptor beta chains share one sample of origin, sequenced in a study of cytomegalovirus exposure and HLA in healthy donors. Vbeta (60) and Jbeta (13) primers were used in the PCR. Measured with immunoSEQ multiplex PCR; TCRdb has only the in-frame clones, and not every one. The sample contains approximately 110,000 clones, just over 15% of which appear only once. Sequenced input: PBMCs. These TCRs come from a woman aged 18-35 years in good health and CMV-seronegative.

This clone was seen a handful of times. The rearrangement joins TRBV6-1 to TRBJ2-3, with D perhaps matching TRBD2 (6 bases). V lost 2 bases, J lost 5 bases, and 11 bases lay in between. Germline V CDR1 and CDR2: MNHNS, SASEGT. The CDR3 length is 14 residues. The CDR3, as DNA: TGTGCCAGCAGTGAAAGGGCAGCGGGAGATACGCAGTATTTT. Amino acid sequence: CASSERAAGDTQYF.

The V call is TRBV4-3, the J call TRBJ2-2; D is perhaps TRBD2 (5 bases). Trimming removed 1 base at V and 5 bases at J, with 14 bases between. From germline, CDR1 is LGHNA and CDR2 YSLEER. The CDR3 totals 16 residues. CDR3 region: CASSQAWEILTGELFF. CDR3 nucleotides: TGCGCCAGCAGCCAAGCCTGGGAGATCCTTACCGGGGAGCTGTTTTTT.

V and J are TRBV9 and TRBJ2-2, with 7 bases lining up with TRBD2. The germline gives CDR1 SGDLS, CDR2 YYNGEE. V gave up 6 bases and J gave up 4 bases; unmatched junction bases: 9. The CDR3 is 15 residues long. CDR3 DNA sequence: TGTGCCAGCAACCTACGGGGGGAAGGCACCGGGGAGCTGTTTTTT. Translation: CASNLRGEGTGELFF.

This chain joins TRBV9 and TRBJ2-5, with 10 positions matching TRBD2. The CDR3 extends over 15 amino acids. Germline assignment: CDR1 SGDLS and CDR2 YYNGEE. The V gene end was trimmed by 0 bases and the J gene end by 10 bases; junction bases not matched to a gene: 9. The DNA of the CDR3 is TGTGCCAGCAGCGTAGCCCCTAGCGGGAGTCAGGACCAGTACTTC. Residues: CASSVAPSGSQDQYF.

This clone was detected a few times. The chain employs TRBV5-1 and TRBJ1-1; D unclear. From germline, CDR1 is SGHRS and CDR2 YFSETQ. V was clipped by 2 bases and J by 5 bases, with 10 bases between them. The length of the CDR3 is 13 residues. DNA of the CDR3: TGCGCCAGCAGCTTTGGTCGGGTGACTGAAGCTTTCTTT. It specifies CASSFGRVTEAFF.

This clone has just a few counts. The V call is TRBV27, the J call TRBJ1-3; a possible D gene is TRBD1 (5 bases). The CDR3 totals 15 residues. The V end lost 4 bases, the J end lost 0 bases, and 10 bases lay between the germline ends. The germline CDR1 and CDR2 sequences are MNHEY and SMNVEV (reference sequence). The CDR3, as DNA: TGTGCCAGCAGTTATCGGGGGGACTCTGGAAACACCATATATTTT. It encodes CASSYRGDSGNTIYF.

The rearrangement joins TRBV7-2 to TRBJ1-1; 9 bases fit TRBD1. CDR3 length: 12 amino acids. Germline CDR1 and CDR2: SGHTA and FQGNSA. With V trimmed by 4 bases and J by 12 bases, 6 bases remained unmatched. CDR3 in amino acids: CASSSGTGSTFF. The CDR3 DNA is TGTGCCAGCAGCTCAGGGACAGGGTCGACTTTCTTT.

This clone turned up a few times. The chain recombines TRBV10-2 with TRBJ2-7; 7 bases are a match to TRBD1. Germline V CDR1 and CDR2: WSHSY, SAAADI. CDR3 length equals 15 residues. V was pared by 0 bases and J by 7 bases, with 9 bases of the junction left unmatched. DNA for the CDR3: TGCGCCAGCAGTGAGTCGTCCGGCAGGGGGTGGGAGCAGTACTTC. Translation: CASSESSGRGWEQYF.

V usage is TRBV19 and J usage is TRBJ1-2; 10 bases line up with TRBD1. J gave up 6 bases and V 2 bases, and 3 bases lay outside the gene matches. Germline lookup yields CDR1 LNHDA and CDR2 SQIVND (reference sequence). The CDR3 extends over 14 amino acids. The chain's CDR3 is CASSIRQGADGYTF. In DNA, the CDR3 is TGTGCCAGTAGTATACGACAGGGGGCAGATGGCTACACCTTC.

The gene calls are TRBV6-1 and TRBJ2-3; D perhaps matches TRBD2 (6 bases). Germline V CDR1 and CDR2: MNHNS, SASEGT. The CDR3 is 14 amino acids. V gave up 4 bases and J gave up 6 bases, with 14 bases separating them. In DNA, the CDR3 is TGTGCCAGCAGTGTATTAGAGGGGAGGGATACGCAGTATTTT. The encoded protein is CASSVLEGRDTQYF.

This clone was found a few times. The CDR3 loop reads CASRYPGQGVGGYTF. CDR3 DNA: TGTGCCAGCAGATATCCGGGACAGGGGGTTGGTGGCTACACCTTC. The chain is built from TRBV6-1 and TRBJ1-2; 11 nucleotides match TRBD1. The CDR3 covers 15 residues. Unmatched junction bases numbered 10, after V lost 6 bases and J lost 7 bases. The germline gives CDR1 MNHNS, CDR2 SASEGT.

The V call is TRBV29-1, the J call TRBJ2-2; D perhaps matches TRBD2 (5 bases). Trimming stripped 7 bases from V and 5 bases from J, with 17 bases between. CDR3 size: 14 residues. In germline, CDR1 is SQVTM, CDR2 ANQGSEA. The CDR3 nucleotides are TGCAGCGCCCAACGGCGGGCTAGTACCGGGGAGCTGTTTTTT. The encoded protein is CSAQRRASTGELFF.

This clone was recorded a few times. This rearrangement joins TRBV6-1 to TRBJ2-7, with 7 nucleotides matching TRBD1. CDR1 and CDR2 from the germline V gene are MNHNS and SASEGT. The V and J ends lost 0 bases and 2 bases, in that order; junction bases with no gene match: 4. The CDR3 length is 15 residues. DNA for the CDR3: TGTGCCAGCAGTGAAGCCGGGACAGCGACCTACGAGCAGTACTTC. This translates into CASSEAGTATYEQYF.

This chain links TRBV4-1 with TRBJ2-7; possibly TRBD1 for D (6 bases). The germline V gene has CDR1 MGHRA and CDR2 YSYEKL. Trimming pared 5 bases from V and 2 bases from J, leaving 16 bases between. The CDR3 is 15 amino acids. The chain's CDR3 is CASSTQGISAYEQYF. As DNA, the CDR3 is TGCGCCAGCAGCACTCAGGGGATTTCGGCCTACGAGCAGTACTTC.

This clone turned up a few times. This rearrangement joins TRBV28 to TRBJ1-3, with D possibly being TRBD1 (5 bases). Germline V gene sequence: CDR1 MDHEN, CDR2 SYDVKM. This CDR3 comprises 14 residues. The V and J ends lost 6 bases and 2 bases respectively, with 11 bases between them. CDR3 DNA sequence: TGTGCCAGCAGCGAACAGGACCCTGGAAACACCATATATTTT. Protein product: CASSEQDPGNTIYF.

This clone showed up just a few times. The genes are TRBV29-1 and TRBJ2-7; a weak D match, TRBD1 (6 bases). Trimming cost V 2 bases and J 0 bases, with 8 bases left between them. Per germline, CDR1 SQVTM and CDR2 ANQGSEA. The CDR3 spans 13 residues. This chain's CDR3 is CSVEQGPSYEQYF. CDR3 nucleotide sequence: TGCAGCGTTGAACAGGGGCCCTCCTACGAGCAGTACTTC.

The rearrangement joins TRBV14 to TRBJ2-1, with TRBD2 identical over 10 bases. Germline lookup yields CDR1 SGHDN and CDR2 FVKESK. The V and J ends lost 4 bases and 4 bases, in that order; junction bases with no gene match: 4. This CDR3 spans 15 amino acids. The CDR3 spells CASSRVAGGYNEQFF. CDR3 in DNA: TGTGCCAGCAGCCGCGTAGCGGGAGGATACAATGAGCAGTTCTTC.

In its sample, this clone was seen a few times. The V call is TRBV2, the J call TRBJ2-1, with D maybe TRBD2 (5 bases). The CDR3 is 11 amino acids. Deletions cut 6 bases from V and 10 bases from J, with 10 bases between. Germline CDR1 is SNHLY and CDR2 is FYNNEI. The CDR3 region has the DNA TGTGCCAGCAGAATAGCGCGGGAGCAGTTCTTC. Protein product: CASRIAREQFF. The whole variable domain, remainder taken from reference TRBV2 and TRBJ2-1, is EPEVTQTPSHQVTQMGQEVILRCVPISNHLYFYWYRQILGQKVEFLVSFYNNEISEKSEIFDDQFSVERPDGSNFTLKIRSTKLEDSAMYFCASRIAREQFFGPGTRLTVL.

This clone was found a few times. The chain combines TRBV7-9 with TRBJ1-1; possibly TRBD1 for D (5 bases). This CDR3 comprises 13 residues. Germline V gene sequence: CDR1 SEHNR, CDR2 FQNEAQ (reference sequence). Trimming pared 5 bases from V and 2 bases from J, leaving 9 bases between. The CDR3 reads CASSKTVNTEAFF. CDR3 in DNA: TGTGCCAGCAGCAAGACAGTAAACACTGAAGCTTTCTTT.

This clone occurred a few times. This chain joins TRBV2 and TRBJ1-4; D might be TRBD1 (5 bases). Germline lookup yields CDR1 SNHLY and CDR2 FYNNEI. Trimming cost V 8 bases and J 10 bases, with 26 bases left between them. CDR3 length: 16 residues. CDR3 loop: CASRVFPKRHGGKLFF. For the CDR3, the DNA is TGTGCCAGCCGTGTGTTCCCCAAGCGTCACGGGGGAAAACTGTTTTTT. Based on the CDR3 plus reference TRBV2 and TRBJ1-4, the full variable domain is EPEVTQTPSHQVTQMGQEVILRCVPISNHLYFYWYRQILGQKVEFLVSFYNNEISEKSEIFDDQFSVERPDGSNFTLKIRSTKLEDSAMYFCASRVFPKRHGGKLFFGSGTQLSVL.

This chain joins TRBV5-1 and TRBJ1-2, with 8 bases identical to TRBD1. This CDR3 spans 14 amino acids. Germline-derived CDR1 and CDR2 are SGHRS and YFSETQ. The J segment lost 6 bases and the V segment lost 5 bases, leaving 9 bases of the junction unmatched. The CDR3 region has the DNA TGCGCCAGCAGGGAATTAGCAGGGGGCGATGGCTACACCTTC. It specifies CASRELAGGDGYTF.

The gene calls are TRBV29-1 and TRBJ1-2; D not certain. The V end lost 8 bases, the J end lost 6 bases, and 13 bases lay between the germline ends. This CDR3 is 11 amino acids long. Germline loops: CDR1 SQVTM, CDR2 ANQGSEA. CDR3 nucleotides: TGCAGCCCCCGCGGGCGCAATGGCTACACCTTC. This encodes CSPRGRNGYTF.

This clone was recorded a few times. The chain employs TRBV28 and TRBJ2-7; D remains unclear. CDR1 and CDR2 (germline): MDHEN, SYDVKM. Trimming stripped 1 base from V and 5 bases from J, with 6 bases between. The CDR3 contains 12 residues. The CDR3 nucleotides are TGTGCCAGCAGTTTATCAGTGGACGAGCAGTACTTC. It codes for CASSLSVDEQYF.

This clone was seen more than once but under ten times. The chain is built from TRBV27 and TRBJ2-3; D not resolved. From germline, CDR1 is MNHEY and CDR2 SMNVEV (reference sequence). The V end was cut by 6 bases, the J end by 6 bases, with 25 bases between. The CDR3 consists of 17 residues. In DNA form, the CDR3 reads TGTGCCAGCAGCCTAAGATTACTCAGGTTTAATTGGGATACGCAGTATTTT. Its protein product is CASSLRLLRFNWDTQYF.

The genes are TRBV7-2 and TRBJ2-7; 7 positions agree with TRBD1. This CDR3 contains 15 residues. CDR1 is SGHTA and CDR2 is FQGNSA in the germline V gene. V lost 5 bases, J lost 0 bases, and 7 bases stayed unmatched. CDR3 protein: CASSLDRTSSYEQYF. The CDR3 bases are TGTGCCAGCAGCCTGGACAGGACCTCCTCCTACGAGCAGTACTTC.

This chain uses TRBV4-1 with TRBJ1-5; D is unclear. V was shortened by 11 bases and J by 9 bases, with 20 bases between the two germline ends. CDR3 length equals 13 residues. The V gene's germline CDR1 is MGHRA and CDR2 YSYEKL. The DNA of the CDR3 is TGCGCCTACCCTTCGGCGGGCAAAGGGCCCCAGCATTTT. This translates into CAYPSAGKGPQHF.

This clone was recorded a few times. This sequence joins TRBV14 and TRBJ1-1; D unresolved. This CDR3 spans 16 amino acids. From germline, CDR1 is SGHDN and CDR2 FVKESK. The ends were cut back, 4 bases at V and 0 bases at J, with 15 bases in the middle. CDR3 residues: CASSPLALAVNTEAFF. CDR3 in DNA: TGTGCCAGCAGCCCCCTAGCCTTGGCAGTGAACACTGAAGCTTTCTTT.

This clone was counted only a few times. This chain uses TRBV13 with TRBJ2-7; 9 bases align to TRBD1. The germline CDR1 and CDR2 sequences are PRHDT and FYEKMQ (reference sequence). V trimming: 2 bases; J trimming: 3 bases; junction bases outside the gene matches: 5. This CDR3 region has 15 residues. For the CDR3, the DNA is TGTGCCAGCAGCTTATGGGACAGGGCTCACTACGAGCAGTACTTC. Its translation: CASSLWDRAHYEQYF.

This clone was seen a handful of times. This sequence joins TRBV9 and TRBJ2-2; D is ambiguous. The CDR3 consists of 14 residues. V shed 0 bases and J shed 6 bases, with 9 bases lying between them. Germline CDR1 is SGDLS and CDR2 is YYNGEE. CDR3 region: CASSVGSTPGELFF. The CDR3 coding sequence is TGTGCCAGCAGCGTAGGGTCCACACCCGGGGAGCTGTTTTTT.